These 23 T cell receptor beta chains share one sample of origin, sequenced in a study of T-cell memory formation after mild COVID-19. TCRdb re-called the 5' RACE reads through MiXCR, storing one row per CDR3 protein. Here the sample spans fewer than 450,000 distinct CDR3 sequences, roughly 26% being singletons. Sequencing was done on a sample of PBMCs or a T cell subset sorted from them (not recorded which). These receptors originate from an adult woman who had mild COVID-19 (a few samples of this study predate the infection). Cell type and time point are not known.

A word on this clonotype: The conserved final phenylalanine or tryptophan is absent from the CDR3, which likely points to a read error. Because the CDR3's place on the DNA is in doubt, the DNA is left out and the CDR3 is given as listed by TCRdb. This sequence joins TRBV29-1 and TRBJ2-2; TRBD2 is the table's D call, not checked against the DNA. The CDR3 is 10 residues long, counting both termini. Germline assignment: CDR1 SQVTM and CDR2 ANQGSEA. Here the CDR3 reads CSVAGTSLPI.

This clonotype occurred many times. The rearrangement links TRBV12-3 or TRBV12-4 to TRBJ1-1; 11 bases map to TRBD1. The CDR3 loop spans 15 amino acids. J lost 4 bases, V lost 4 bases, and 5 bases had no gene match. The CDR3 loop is CASSYTGTGGTEAFF. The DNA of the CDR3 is TGTGCCAGCAGTTACACCGGGACAGGGGGCACTGAAGCTTTCTTT.

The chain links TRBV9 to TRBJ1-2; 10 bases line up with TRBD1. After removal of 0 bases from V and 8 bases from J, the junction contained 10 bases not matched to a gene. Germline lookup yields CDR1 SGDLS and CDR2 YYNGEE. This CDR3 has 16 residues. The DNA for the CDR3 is TGTGCCAGCAGCGTAGCGTTGGGGGACAGGGGAGACGGCTACACCTTC. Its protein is CASSVALGDRGDGYTF.

The CDR3 nucleotides are TGTGCCAGCAGGAACAGGCCCAATGAAAAACTGTTTTTT. Translating gives CASRNRPNEKLFF. This chain connects TRBV6-5 to TRBJ1-4, with D possibly being TRBD1 (5 bases). Trimming stripped 6 bases from V and 5 bases from J, with 10 bases between. Germline values: CDR1 MNHEY, CDR2 SVGAGI. There are 13 residues in the CDR3.

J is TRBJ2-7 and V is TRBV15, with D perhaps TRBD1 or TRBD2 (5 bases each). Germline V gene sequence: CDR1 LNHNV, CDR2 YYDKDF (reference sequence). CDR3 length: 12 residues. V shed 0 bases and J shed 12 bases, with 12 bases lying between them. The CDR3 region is CATSREWGWSYF. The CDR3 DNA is TGTGCCACCAGCAGAGAGTGGGGGTGGTCGTACTTC.

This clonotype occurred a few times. CDR3 loop: CASGSPPGGYTF. The DNA of the CDR3 is TGTGCTAGTGGTTCCCCCCCAGGAGGCTACACCTTC. The chain carries TRBV12-5 and TRBJ1-2; D not certain. Trimming left V 4 bases short and J 8 bases short, with 11 bases between. Germline V CDR1 and CDR2: LGHNT, FRNRAP. CDR3 length: 12 amino acids.

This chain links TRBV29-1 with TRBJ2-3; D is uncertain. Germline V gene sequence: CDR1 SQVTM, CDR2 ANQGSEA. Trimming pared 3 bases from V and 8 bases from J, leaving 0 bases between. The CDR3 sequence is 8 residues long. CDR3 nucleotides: TGCAGCGTTGATACGCAGTATTTT. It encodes CSVDTQYF.

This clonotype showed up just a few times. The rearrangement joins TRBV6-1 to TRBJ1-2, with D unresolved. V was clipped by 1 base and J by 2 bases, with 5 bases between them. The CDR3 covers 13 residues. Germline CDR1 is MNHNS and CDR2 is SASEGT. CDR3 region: CASSEGKNYGYTF. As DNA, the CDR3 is TGTGCCAGCAGTGAAGGAAAGAACTATGGCTACACCTTC.

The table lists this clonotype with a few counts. The CDR3 DNA sequence: TGTGCCAGCAGTCCAGGAAAAGAGGGCAATCAGCCCCAGCATTTT. Translated: CASSPGKEGNQPQHF. J is TRBJ1-5 and V is TRBV12-3 or TRBV12-4, with D hard to call. The CDR3 extends over 15 amino acids. V gave up 5 bases and J gave up 2 bases, with 13 bases separating them.

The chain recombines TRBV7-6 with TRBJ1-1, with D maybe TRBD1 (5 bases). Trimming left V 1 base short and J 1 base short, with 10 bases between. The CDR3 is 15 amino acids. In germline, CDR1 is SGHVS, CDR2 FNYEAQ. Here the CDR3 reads CASSLVGVPNTEAFF. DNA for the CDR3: TGTGCCAGCAGCTTAGTAGGGGTACCGAACACTGAAGCTTTCTTT.

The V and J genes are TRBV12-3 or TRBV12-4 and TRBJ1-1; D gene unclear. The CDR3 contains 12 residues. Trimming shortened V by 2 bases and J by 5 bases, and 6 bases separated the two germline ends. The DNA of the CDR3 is TGTGCCAGCAGTTTATCCCGAACTGAAGCTTTCTTT. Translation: CASSLSRTEAFF.

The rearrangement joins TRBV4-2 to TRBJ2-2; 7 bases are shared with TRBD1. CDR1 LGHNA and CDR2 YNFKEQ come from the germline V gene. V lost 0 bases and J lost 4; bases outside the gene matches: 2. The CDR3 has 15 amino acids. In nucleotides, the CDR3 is TGTGCCAGCAGCCAAGATAGGGGGCTCACCGGGGAGCTGTTTTTT. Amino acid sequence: CASSQDRGLTGELFF.

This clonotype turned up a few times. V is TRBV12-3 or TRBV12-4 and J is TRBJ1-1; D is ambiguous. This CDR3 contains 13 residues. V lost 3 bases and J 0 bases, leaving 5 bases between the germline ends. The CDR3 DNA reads TGTGCCAGCAGTTTTGGAATGAACACTGAAGCTTTCTTT. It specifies CASSFGMNTEAFF.

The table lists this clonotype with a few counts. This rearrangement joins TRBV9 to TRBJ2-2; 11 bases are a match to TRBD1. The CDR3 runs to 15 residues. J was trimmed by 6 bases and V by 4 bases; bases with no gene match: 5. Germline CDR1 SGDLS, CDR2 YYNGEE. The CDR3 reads CASSRTGGAPGELFF. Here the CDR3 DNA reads TGTGCCAGCAGCCGGACAGGGGGCGCCCCCGGGGAGCTGTTTTTT.

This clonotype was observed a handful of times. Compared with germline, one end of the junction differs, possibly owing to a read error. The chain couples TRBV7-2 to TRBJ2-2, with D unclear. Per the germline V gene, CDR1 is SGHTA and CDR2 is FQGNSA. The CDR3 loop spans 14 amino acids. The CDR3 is CASSSMAKTGELFF. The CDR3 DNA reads TGTGCCAGCAGCTCTATGGCGAAGACCGGGGAGCTGTTTTTT. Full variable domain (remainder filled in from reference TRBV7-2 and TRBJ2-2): GAGVSQSPSNKVTEKGKDVELRCDPISGHTALYWYRQSLGQGLEFLIYFQGNSAPDKSGLPSDRFSAERTGGSVSTLTIQRTQQEDSAVYLCASSSMAKTGELFFGEGSRLTVL.

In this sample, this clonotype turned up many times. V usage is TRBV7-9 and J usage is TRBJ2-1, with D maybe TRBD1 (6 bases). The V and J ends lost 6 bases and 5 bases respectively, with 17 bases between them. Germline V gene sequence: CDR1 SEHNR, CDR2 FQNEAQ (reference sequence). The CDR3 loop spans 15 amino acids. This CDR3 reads CASRRVQTGNNEQFF. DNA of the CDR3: TGTGCCAGCAGACGCGTTCAGACAGGCAACAATGAGCAGTTCTTC.

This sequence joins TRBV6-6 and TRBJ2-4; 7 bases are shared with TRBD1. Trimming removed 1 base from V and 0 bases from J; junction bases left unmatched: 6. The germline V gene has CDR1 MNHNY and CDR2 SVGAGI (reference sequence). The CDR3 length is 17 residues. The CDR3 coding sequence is TGTGCCAGCAGTTACTTGGGACAGCTACTAGCCAAAAACATTCAGTACTTC. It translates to CASSYLGQLLAKNIQYF.

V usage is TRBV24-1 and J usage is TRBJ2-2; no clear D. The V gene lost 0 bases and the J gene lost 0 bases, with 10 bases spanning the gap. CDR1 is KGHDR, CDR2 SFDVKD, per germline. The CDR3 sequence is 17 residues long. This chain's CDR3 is CATSDLPRTANTGELFF. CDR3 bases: TGTGCCACCAGTGATTTGCCCCGGACGGCGAACACCGGGGAGCTGTTTTTT.

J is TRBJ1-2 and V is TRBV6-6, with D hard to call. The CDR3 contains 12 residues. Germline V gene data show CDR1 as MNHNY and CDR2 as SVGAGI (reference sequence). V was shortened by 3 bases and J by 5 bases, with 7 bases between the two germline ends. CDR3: CASSYGEYGYTF. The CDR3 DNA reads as TGTGCCAGCAGTTATGGGGAGTATGGCTACACCTTC.

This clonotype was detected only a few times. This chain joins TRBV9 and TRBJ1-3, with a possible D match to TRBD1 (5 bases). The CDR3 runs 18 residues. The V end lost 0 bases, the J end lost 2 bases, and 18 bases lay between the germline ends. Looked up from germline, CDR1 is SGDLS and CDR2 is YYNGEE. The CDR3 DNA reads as TGTGCCAGCAGCGTAGTCGGCGGGCAGGGACGGGCTGGAAACACCATATATTTT. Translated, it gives CASSVVGGQGRAGNTIYF.

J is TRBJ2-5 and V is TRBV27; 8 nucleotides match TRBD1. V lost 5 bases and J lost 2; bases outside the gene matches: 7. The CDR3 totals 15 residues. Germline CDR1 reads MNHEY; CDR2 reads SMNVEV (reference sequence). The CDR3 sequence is CASSLQGGGQETQYF. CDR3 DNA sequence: TGTGCCAGCAGTCTACAGGGGGGTGGGCAAGAGACCCAGTACTTC.

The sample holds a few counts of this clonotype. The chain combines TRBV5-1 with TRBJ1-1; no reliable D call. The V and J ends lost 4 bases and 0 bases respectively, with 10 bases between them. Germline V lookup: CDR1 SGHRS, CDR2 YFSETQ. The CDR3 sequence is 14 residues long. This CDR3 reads CASSDRALNTEAFF. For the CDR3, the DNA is TGCGCCAGCAGCGACCGGGCCCTGAACACTGAAGCTTTCTTT.

CDR3 coding DNA: TGCGCCAGCAGTCACCCCGGGACGGACGATCCTCTTGGTGCGTTGGTGAGCACAGATACGCAGTATTTT. This sequence encodes CASSHPGTDDPLGALVSTDTQYF. The V and J genes are TRBV23-1 and TRBJ2-3; tentatively, D is TRBD1 or TRBD2 (5 bases each). TRBV23-1 is an open reading frame whose function is uncertain. The CDR3 spans 23 residues. V gave up 3 bases and J gave up 0 bases, with 34 bases separating them.